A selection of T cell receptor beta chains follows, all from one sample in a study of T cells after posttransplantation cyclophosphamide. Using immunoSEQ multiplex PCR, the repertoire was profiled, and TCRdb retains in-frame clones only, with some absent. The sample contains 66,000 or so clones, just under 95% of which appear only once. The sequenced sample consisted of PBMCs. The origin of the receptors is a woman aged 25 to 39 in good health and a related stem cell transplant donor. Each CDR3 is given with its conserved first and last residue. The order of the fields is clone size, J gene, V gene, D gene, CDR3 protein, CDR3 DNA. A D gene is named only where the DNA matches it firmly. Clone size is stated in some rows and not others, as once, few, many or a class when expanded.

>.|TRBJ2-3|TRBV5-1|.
CASSALGQADTDTQYF
TGCGCCAGCAGCGCTCTGGGACAAGCAGACACAGATACGCAGTATTTT
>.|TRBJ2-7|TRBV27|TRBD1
CASSFTGEGPGYEQYF
TGTGCCAGCAGTTTCACAGGGGAAGGACCAGGCTACGAGCAGTACTTC
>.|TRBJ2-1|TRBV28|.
CASSPRPKRAYNEQFF
TGTGCCAGCAGTCCCCGCCCCAAAAGGGCCTACAATGAGCAGTTCTTC
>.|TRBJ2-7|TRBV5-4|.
CASSPEPGNPYEQYF
TGTGCCAGCAGCCCCGAGCCGGGCAATCCCTACGAGCAGTACTTC
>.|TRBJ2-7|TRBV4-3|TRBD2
CASSPRTSGGYTYEQYF
TGCGCCAGCAGCCCAAGAACTAGCGGGGGATATACCTACGAGCAGTACTTC
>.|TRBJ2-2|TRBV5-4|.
CASSLGGRDYTGELFF
TGTGCCAGCAGCTTGGGGGGCCGGGATTACACCGGGGAGCTGTTTTTT
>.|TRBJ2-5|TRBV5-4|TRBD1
CATTDRGRFRRETQYF
TGTGCCACCACGGACAGGGGGCGGTTCAGGAGAGAGACCCAGTACTTC
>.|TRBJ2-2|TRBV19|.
CASSISPSLNTGELFF
TGTGCCAGTAGTATCTCTCCTAGCCTGAACACCGGGGAGCTGTTTTTT
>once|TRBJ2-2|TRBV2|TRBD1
CASRNNRGRGELFF
TGTGCCAGCAGGAATAACAGGGGGCGCGGGGAGCTGTTTTTT
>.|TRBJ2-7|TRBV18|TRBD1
CASSPTGVGEQYF
TGTGCCAGCTCGCCGACAGGGGTGGGCGAGCAGTACTTC
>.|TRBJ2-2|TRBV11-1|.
CASSQGSDYTGELFF
TGTGCCAGCAGCCAGGGCTCGGACTACACCGGGGAGCTGTTTTTT
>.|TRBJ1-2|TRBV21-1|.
CASPTRLYGYTF
TGTGCCAGCCCGACTCGGCTCTATGGCTACACCTTC
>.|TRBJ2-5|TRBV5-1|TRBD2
CASSLVLELAGGETQYF
TGCGCCAGCAGCTTGGTCCTTGAGCTAGCGGGAGGGGAGACCCAGTACTTC
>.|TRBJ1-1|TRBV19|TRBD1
CASSTGQGANTEAFF
TGTGCCAGTAGTACGGGACAGGGTGCGAACACTGAAGCTTTCTTT
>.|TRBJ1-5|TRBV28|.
CASSLTHRVSQPQHF
TGTGCCAGCAGTTTAACCCACAGGGTAAGTCAGCCCCAGCATTTT
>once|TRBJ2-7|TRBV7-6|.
CASSLTDRPYEQYF
TGTGCCAGCAGCTTAACGGACAGACCCTACGAGCAGTACTTC
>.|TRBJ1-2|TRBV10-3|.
CAIRQGTSNYGYTF
TGTGCCATCAGGCAGGGGACCTCTAACTATGGCTACACCTTC
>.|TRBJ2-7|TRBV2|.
CASSEVRKQYF
TGTGCCAGCAGTGAAGTCCGAAAGCAGTACTTC
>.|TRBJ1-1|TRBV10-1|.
CASSQTGSNTEAFF
TGCGCCAGCAGCCAAACGGGGTCGAACACTGAAGCTTTCTTT
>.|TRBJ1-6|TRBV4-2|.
CASSQEGGLGSPLHF
TGTGCCAGCAGCCAAGAAGGGGGGTTAGGGTCACCCCTCCACTTT
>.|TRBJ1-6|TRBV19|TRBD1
CASTTGQAYNSPLHF
TGTGCCAGTACCACCGGACAGGCTTATAATTCACCCCTCCACTTT
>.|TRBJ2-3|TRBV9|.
CASSVAALSTDTQYF
TGTGCCAGCAGCGTAGCTGCCTTGAGCACAGATACGCAGTATTTT
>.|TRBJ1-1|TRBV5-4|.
CASSGGGRGASTEAFF
TGTGCCAGCAGCGGGGGAGGCAGAGGGGCGAGCACTGAAGCTTTCTTT
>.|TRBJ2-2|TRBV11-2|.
CASSLVGANTGELFF
TGTGCCAGCAGCTTAGTAGGGGCGAACACCGGGGAGCTGTTTTTT
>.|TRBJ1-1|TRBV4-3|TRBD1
CASSQDPGQGAWGLRNTEAFF
TGCGCCAGCAGCCAAGATCCGGGACAGGGGGCGTGGGGTCTCAGGAACACTGAAGCTTTCTTT
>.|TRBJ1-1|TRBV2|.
CASSVEGYGKAFF
TGTGCCAGCAGTGTGGAGGGGTACGGGAAGGCTTTCTTT
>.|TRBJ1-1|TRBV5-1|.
CASSFARGTEAFF
TGCGCCAGCAGCTTCGCAAGAGGAACTGAAGCTTTCTTT
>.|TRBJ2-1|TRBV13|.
CASSPLGTNNEQFF
TGTGCCAGCAGCCCGCTTGGAACTAACAATGAGCAGTTCTTC
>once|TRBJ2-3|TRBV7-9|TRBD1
CASSSHRGQSTDTQYF
TGTGCCAGCAGCTCCCACAGGGGGCAAAGCACAGATACGCAGTATTTT
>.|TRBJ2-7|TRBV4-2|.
CASSQEDQTYEQYF
TGTGCCAGCAGCCAAGAAGACCAGACCTACGAGCAGTACTTC
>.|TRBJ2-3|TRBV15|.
CATSRSGGGDTQYF
TGTGCCACCAGCAGGTCCGGAGGAGGAGATACGCAGTATTTT
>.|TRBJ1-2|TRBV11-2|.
CASTPGAGGYTF
TGTGCCAGCACCCCGGGGGCCGGCGGCTACACCTTC
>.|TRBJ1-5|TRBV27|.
CASSFSGVNQPQHF
TGTGCCAGCAGTTTTTCAGGGGTAAATCAGCCCCAGCATTTT
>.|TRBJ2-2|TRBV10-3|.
CAIRRLTGELFF
TGTGCCATCAGGAGACTCACCGGGGAGCTGTTTTTT
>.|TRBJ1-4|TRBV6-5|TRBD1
CASSGTGTNEKLFF
TGTGCCAGCAGTGGGACAGGAACTAATGAAAAACTGTTTTTT
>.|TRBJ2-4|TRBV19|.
CASSRQGGAKNIQYF
TGTGCCAGTAGTAGACAGGGAGGGGCCAAAAACATTCAGTACTTC
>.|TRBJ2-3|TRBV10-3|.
CAISGTTDPSTDTQYF
TGTGCCATCAGTGGGACGACGGACCCTAGCACAGATACGCAGTATTTT
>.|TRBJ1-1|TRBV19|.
CASNQVFTEAFF
TGTGCCAGTAATCAGGTTTTCACTGAAGCTTTCTTT
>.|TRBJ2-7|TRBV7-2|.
CASSFAPGGYEQYF
TGTGCCAGCAGCTTCGCCCCCGGGGGCTACGAGCAGTACTTC
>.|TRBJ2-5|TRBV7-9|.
CASSLEAGRETQYF
TGTGCCAGCAGCCTAGAGGCGGGCAGGGAGACCCAGTACTTC
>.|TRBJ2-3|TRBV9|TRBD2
CASSSSEGLGRYF
TGTGCCAGCAGCTCGTCAGAGGGACTAGGACGGTATTTT